The 2 T cell receptor beta chains in this list originate from one sample, sequenced in a study of shared clonotypes between healthy human individuals. Profiled with immunoSEQ multiplex PCR; TCRdb holds only in-frame clones, not every one. The table lists more than 2,000,000 clones, roughly 93% of them singletons. Sequenced sample: naive CD4+ T cells from PBMCs. The subset here: CD45RA+ positively selected. These receptors were collected from a man aged 18 to 29 in good health. Some clones in this sample may be carry-over from other donors' samples.

The chain employs TRBV19 and TRBJ2-5; 9 nucleotides agree with TRBD1. The V gene's germline CDR1 is LNHDA and CDR2 SQIVND (reference sequence). The CDR3 runs to 14 residues. With 5 bases clipped from V and 5 bases from J, the junction kept 6 bases outside the gene matches. The CDR3 reads CASSLDRGRETQYF. In DNA, the CDR3 is TGTGCCAGTAGTCTGGACAGGGGACGGGAGACCCAGTACTTC.

The CDR3, as DNA: TGTGCCTGGAGTGTTGGGCAGGAGAATGAAAAACTGTTTTTT. This encodes CAWSVGQENEKLFF. The chain carries TRBV30 and TRBJ1-4; no firm D call. Germline assignment: CDR1 GTSNPN and CDR2 SVGIG (reference sequence). Trimming shortened V by 0 bases and J by 5 bases, and 10 bases separated the two germline ends. The CDR3 loop spans 14 amino acids. The full variable domain, in which reference TRBV30 and TRBJ1-4 provide the parts outside the CDR3, is SQTIHQWPATLVQPVGSPLSLECTVEGTSNPNLYWYRQAAGRGLQLLFYSVGIGQISSEVPQNLSASRPQDRQFILSSKKLLLSDSGFYLCAWSVGQENEKLFFGSGTQLSVL.